This T cell receptor beta chain appears in the sequencing data of a study of cytomegalovirus exposure and HLA in healthy donors. The study's findings and limits: According to a later analysis, most TCR beta chains associated with CMV appeared HLA-restricted. What a later analysis reportedly showed was that an Asian-associated ancestry cluster had fewer N-insertions than the approximately 670-donor mean.

The germline V gene has CDR1 SNHLY and CDR2 FYNNEI. This CDR3 is built from 15 residues. A note on this clone: Its antigen is unidentified.

Amplification used 60 Vbeta primers and 13 Jbeta primers. Using immunoSEQ multiplex PCR, the repertoire was profiled, and TCRdb retains in-frame clones only, with some absent. Among roughly 150,000 clones listed, 77% were seen once. Source material: PBMCs. The chain recombines TRBV2 with TRBJ2-5; 10 bases match TRBD1. With the DNA end fitting TRBJ2-7 better, the J assignment may be wrong. This receptor was identified in a male donor in good health and CMV-seronegative. The CDR3 loop reads CASSPEGQGLYEQYF. CDR3 bases: TGTGCCAGCAGTCCAGAGGGACAGGGGCTGTACGAGCAGTACTTC.